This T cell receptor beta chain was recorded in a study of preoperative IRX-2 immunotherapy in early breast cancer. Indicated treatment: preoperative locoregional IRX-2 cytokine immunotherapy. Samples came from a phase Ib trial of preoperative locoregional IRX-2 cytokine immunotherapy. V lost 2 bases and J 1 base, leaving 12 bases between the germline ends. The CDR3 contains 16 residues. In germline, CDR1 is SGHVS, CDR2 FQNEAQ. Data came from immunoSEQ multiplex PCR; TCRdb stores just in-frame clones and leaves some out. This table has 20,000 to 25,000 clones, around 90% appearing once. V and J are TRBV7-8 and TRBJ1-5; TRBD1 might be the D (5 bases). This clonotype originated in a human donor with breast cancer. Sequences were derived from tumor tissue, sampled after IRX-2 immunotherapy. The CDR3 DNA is TGTGCCAGCAGCTTAATCGGGGGGGACAGCAATCAGCCCCAGCATTTT. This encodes CASSLIGGDSNQPQHF.